The following is a TCR beta chain sequence with its context. As yet, its antigen is unknown. CDR3 length: 15 residues. Trimming removed 1 base at V and 4 bases at J, with 13 bases between. The germline CDR1 and CDR2 sequences are SGHTA and FQGTGA. This record comes from a study of T cell clonotyping in hematopoietic cell transplantation. Study observations and caveats: Higher Inverse Simpson Index values in graft donor and pretransplant recipient predicted broader posttransplant TCR diversity. After transplant, recipient diversity fell while pathologically expanded clonotypes grew through day 180.

Clones were sequenced by immunoSEQ multiplex PCR, and TCRdb holds only the in-frame ones, with some missing. The top ten clones hold less than 1.5% of a sample with 28,000 or so clones, roughly 95% of them seen once. This receptor was obtained from a man in his fifties in good health. Some clones in this sample may be carry-over from other donors' samples. Sequenced input: peripheral blood mononuclear cells. The genes are TRBV7-3 and TRBJ1-2; D is perhaps TRBD1 (5 bases). In DNA form, the CDR3 reads TGTGCCAGCAGCTTAAGGGCCGGGGACTCCTATGGCTACACCTTC. It codes for CASSLRAGDSYGYTF.